What follows describes a single TCR beta chain. Its antigen is unknown. Execution of the assay was at deep level. The protocol was immunoSEQ multiplex PCR, while the TCRdb copy is restricted to in-frame clones and leaves out a portion. The repertoire has under 1 million clones, almost 95% of them found once; the top ten carry around 24%. The source of the sample is a study of shared clonotypes between healthy human individuals. Regarding the study as a whole: Enrolling few donors narrowed the genetic and exposure-history diversity that was represented. Memory subsets generally showed smaller estimated richness than naive subsets did. For sorted subsets, rarefaction showed incomplete sequencing despite large depth.

As defined, naive CD8 cells were CD45RO-negative and positively selected for CCR7, with terminally differentiated effector memory CD45RA+ cells excluded. Sequencing used naive CD8+ T cells sorted from blood. This clonotype was sampled from a man aged 30 to 45 in good health.

CDR3: CASSSGQGLSYEQYF. CDR3 sequence (DNA): TGTGCCAGCAGTTCGGGACAGGGGCTTTCCTACGAGCAGTACTTC. V is TRBV27 and J is TRBJ2-7; TRBD1 matches at 10 bases. Trimming cost V 4 bases and J 1 base; bases outside gene matches: 4. Germline CDR1 and CDR2: MNHEY and SMNVEV (reference sequence). The length of the CDR3 is 15 residues.